The next 22 T cell receptor beta chains were all read from a single sample in a study of preoperative IRX-2 immunotherapy in early breast cancer. Profiled with immunoSEQ multiplex PCR; TCRdb holds only in-frame clones, not every one. Here the sample spans 15,000 to 25,000 clones, around four fifths being singletons. Specified treatment: preoperative locoregional IRX-2 cytokine immunotherapy. Sequences were derived from lymph node tissue, sampled after IRX-2 immunotherapy. These receptors originate from a human donor with breast cancer.

A word on this clone: The junction differs from germline at one of its ends, possibly a read error. This chain uses TRBV6-4 with TRBJ2-5; D is unresolved. This CDR3 is 13 amino acids long. Germline V gives CDR1 MRHNA, CDR2 SNTAGT. The chain's CDR3 is CAISEVPQETQYF. CDR3 DNA: TGTGCCATCAGTGAAGTACCCCAAGAGACCCAGTACTTC.

The chain carries TRBV18 and TRBJ2-5, with 9 bases matching TRBD2. V dropped 5 bases and J dropped 5; count of bases not matched to a gene: 9. Germline CDR1 reads KGHSH; CDR2 reads LQKENI. The CDR3 runs to 15 residues. The CDR3 spells CASSDLLSGSETQYF. The CDR3 DNA reads as TGTGCCAGCTCAGACCTACTTAGCGGGAGTGAGACCCAGTACTTC.

This chain connects TRBV19 to TRBJ2-2; maybe TRBD2 (6 bases). Trimming shortened V by 6 bases and J by 4 bases, and 12 bases separated the two germline ends. The germline V gene encodes CDR1 LNHDA and CDR2 SQIVND (reference sequence). The CDR3 spans 14 residues. CDR3 bases: TGTGCCAGTAGCGGGACTTTTGGCACCGGGGAGCTGTTTTTT. Translating it yields CASSGTFGTGELFF.

This chain joins TRBV28 and TRBJ1-5, with D hard to call. Germline V gene data show CDR1 as MDHEN and CDR2 as SYDVKM. The CDR3 length is 15 residues. V dropped 6 bases and J dropped 1 base, with 13 bases sitting between them. CDR3 sequence reads: CASSHRVQSNQPQHF. The CDR3 DNA reads TGTGCCAGCAGCCATAGGGTACAGAGCAATCAGCCCCAGCATTTT.

This clone was counted once. The chain recombines TRBV19 with TRBJ1-1; TRBD1 agrees at 8 bases. Germline V gives CDR1 LNHDA, CDR2 SQIVND (reference sequence). The CDR3 loop spans 13 amino acids. Unmatched junction bases numbered 4, after V lost 3 bases and J lost 7 bases. The CDR3 sequence is CASSIRTGFEAFF. The CDR3 DNA reads as TGTGCCAGTAGTATTAGGACAGGGTTTGAAGCTTTCTTT.

The chain combines TRBV11-3 with TRBJ2-5; no reliable D call. Germline loops: CDR1 SGHNT, CDR2 YENEEA. The V gene lost 1 base and the J gene lost 0 bases, with 6 bases spanning the gap. The CDR3 runs 14 residues. In DNA form, the CDR3 reads TGTGCCAGCAGCTTAGGTCTAAACCAAGAGACCCAGTACTTC. This codes for CASSLGLNQETQYF.

The V call is TRBV28, the J call TRBJ1-5, with a possible D match to TRBD1 (5 bases). The V end lost 2 bases, the J end lost 6 bases, and 14 bases lay between the germline ends. The CDR3 loop spans 15 amino acids. CDR1 MDHEN and CDR2 SYDVKM come from the germline V gene. The CDR3 spells CASSLLQGGGQPQHF. The CDR3 DNA follows: TGTGCCAGCAGTTTACTTCAGGGTGGAGGTCAGCCCCAGCATTTT.

The chain is built from TRBV19 and TRBJ2-5, with a weak D call TRBD2 (6 bases). The ends were cut back, 3 bases at V and 2 bases at J, with 10 bases in the middle. The CDR3 runs to 14 residues. The germline V gene has CDR1 LNHDA and CDR2 SQIVND (reference sequence). CDR3 sequence reads: CASSIGGRQETQYF. The DNA of the CDR3 is TGTGCCAGTAGTATCGGGGGACGGCAAGAGACCCAGTACTTC.

The chain couples TRBV28 to TRBJ2-7, with a possible D match to TRBD1 (6 bases). This CDR3 comprises 14 residues. V lost 5 bases and J 0 bases, leaving 11 bases between the germline ends. Looked up from germline, CDR1 is MDHEN and CDR2 is SYDVKM. CDR3 residues: CASSRQALSYEQYF. DNA for the CDR3: TGTGCCAGCAGTAGACAGGCCCTCTCCTACGAGCAGTACTTC.

The chain couples TRBV11-3 to TRBJ2-2; 7 nucleotides match TRBD1. The CDR3 contains 16 residues. V trimming: 4 bases; J trimming: 1 base; junction bases outside the gene matches: 6. CDR1 and CDR2 from the germline V gene are SGHNT and YENEEA. For the CDR3, the DNA is TGTGCCAGCAGCTCGGGACAGCTATTGAACACCGGGGAGCTGTTTTTT. This codes for CASSSGQLLNTGELFF.

The chain has TRBV19 and TRBJ1-2; 7 nucleotides agree with TRBD1. With 4 bases clipped from V and 4 bases from J, the junction kept 0 bases outside the gene matches. Germline CDR1 LNHDA, CDR2 SQIVND (reference sequence). This CDR3 has 12 residues. Here the CDR3 reads CASSTGGYGYTF. CDR3 DNA: TGTGCCAGTAGTACAGGGGGCTATGGCTACACCTTC.

The sample holds one count of this clone. The V call is TRBV5-1, the J call TRBJ2-5; a possible D gene is TRBD2 (6 bases). V shed 0 bases and J shed 2 bases, with 11 bases lying between them. The CDR3 is 15 amino acids. CDR1 SGHRS and CDR2 YFSETQ come from the germline V gene. The CDR3 sequence is CASSLAGRGQETQYF. CDR3 in DNA: TGCGCCAGCAGCTTGGCCGGACGGGGGCAAGAGACCCAGTACTTC.

The sample holds a few counts of this clone. This chain connects TRBV6-8 to TRBJ2-7; D remains ambiguous. Germline values: CDR1 MNHGY, CDR2 SAAAGT. The V gene lost 0 bases and the J gene lost 7 bases, with 7 bases spanning the gap. CDR3 length: 12 residues. CDR3 bases: TGTGCCAGCAGTTACTCGATTGGGGAGCAGTACTTC. Protein sequence: CASSYSIGEQYF.

V usage is TRBV14 and J usage is TRBJ1-1; D not certain. This CDR3 is built from 13 residues. Trimming removed 6 bases at V and 3 bases at J, with 11 bases between. CDR1 SGHDN and CDR2 FVKESK come from the germline V gene. CDR3 region: CASRPYMDTEAFF. The CDR3 bases are TGTGCCAGCAGGCCTTATATGGACACTGAAGCTTTCTTT.

This rearrangement joins TRBV9 to TRBJ2-3; D is undetermined. Germline lookup yields CDR1 SGDLS and CDR2 YYNGEE. V gave up 5 bases and J gave up 0 bases, with 7 bases separating them. This CDR3 region has 13 residues. The CDR3 sequence is CASSERSTDTQYF. As DNA, the CDR3 is TGTGCCAGCAGTGAGCGTAGCACAGATACGCAGTATTTT.

This clone was seen a few times. The chain is built from TRBV19 and TRBJ1-1; 9 positions agree with TRBD1. With 7 bases clipped from V and 4 bases from J, the junction kept 10 bases outside the gene matches. This CDR3 comprises 15 residues. Germline V lookup: CDR1 LNHDA, CDR2 SQIVND (reference sequence). Here the CDR3 DNA reads TGTGCCAGTATCCCCCCAGGGACAGGGTCCACTGAAGCTTTCTTT. This codes for CASIPPGTGSTEAFF.

The chain joins TRBV28 to TRBJ2-7; the D gene is possibly TRBD1 (8 bases). Germline V gives CDR1 MDHEN, CDR2 SYDVKM. The CDR3 is 14 amino acids. V was trimmed by 4 bases and J by 1 base, leaving 11 bases between them. The CDR3 bases are TGTGCCAGCAGTTCACAGGGGGGGTCCTACGAGCAGTACTTC. Protein product: CASSSQGGSYEQYF.

A word on this clone: At one boundary the junction diverges from the germline segment, which might be a read error. The chain employs TRBV15 and TRBJ2-1; TRBD1 aligns across 9 bases. The V gene's germline CDR1 is LNHNV and CDR2 YYDKDF (reference sequence). The CDR3 is 16 residues long. CDR3 in amino acids: CAASRAQGAQLNEQFF. CDR3 sequence (DNA): TGTGCCGCCAGCAGAGCACAGGGGGCGCAGCTCAATGAGCAGTTCTTC.

This sequence joins TRBV11-3 and TRBJ2-4; D is unresolved. Germline lookup yields CDR1 SGHNT and CDR2 YENEEA. The V gene lost 3 bases and the J gene lost 1 base, with 10 bases spanning the gap. The CDR3 sequence is 15 residues long. The CDR3 region is CASSLLPPAKNIQYF. DNA for the CDR3: TGTGCCAGCAGCTTGCTACCACCTGCCAAAAACATTCAGTACTTC.

J is TRBJ2-7 and V is TRBV14; D call uncertain. Germline assignment: CDR1 SGHDN and CDR2 FVKESK. Trimming removed 1 base at V and 3 bases at J, with 13 bases between. CDR3 size: 15 residues. CDR3 residues: CASSQGRDRLYEQYF. CDR3 DNA sequence: TGTGCCAGCAGCCAAGGACGCGACCGTCTCTACGAGCAGTACTTC. The full variable domain, its missing parts supplied by reference TRBV14 and TRBJ2-7, is EAGVTQFPSHSVIEKGQTVTLRCDPISGHDNLYWYRRVMGKEIKFLLHFVKESKQDESGMPNNRFLAERTGGTYSTLKVQPAELEDSGVYFCASSQGRDRLYEQYFGPGTRLTVT.

This clone was seen a single time. The chain links TRBV12-5 to TRBJ2-3; 9 bases agree with TRBD1. V lost 3 bases, J lost 5 bases, and 6 bases stayed unmatched. This CDR3 spans 15 amino acids. Germline V lookup: CDR1 LGHNT, CDR2 FRNRAP. The CDR3 coding sequence is TGTGCTAGTGGTTTTGTGGACAGGGGAATAGATACGCAGTATTTT. Translated, it gives CASGFVDRGIDTQYF.

The CDR3 DNA reads as TGTGCCAGCAGCTTAGAGAGTGACACTGAAGCTTTCTTT. It specifies CASSLESDTEAFF. The chain recombines TRBV7-4 with TRBJ1-1; D ambiguous. V lost 1 base and J lost 3, with 6 bases in between. The CDR3 is 13 residues long. Germline CDR1 and CDR2: SGHVT and SQSDAQ.